This T cell receptor (beta chain) was identified in a study of blood T cell repertoires in COVID-19. Study-wide background: Sources were T cells, B-cell-depleted T cells, or PBMCs; the material itself was cDNA or gDNA.

This table comes from immunoSEQ multiplex PCR, and its TCRdb copy is limited to in-frame clones, with some not included. Seen here are fewer than 350,000 clones, about nine tenths observed once, and the top ten hold 6.5% to 8%. V lost 6 bases, J lost 6 bases, and 13 bases stayed unmatched. CDR1 is MNHNY, CDR2 SVGAGI, per germline (reference sequence). The CDR3 totals 16 residues. This rearrangement joins TRBV6-6 to TRBJ2-1; 8 bases align to TRBD2. The sequencing input was peripheral blood. This clonotype was obtained from a woman aged 25 to 39 with COVID-19, enrolled during active disease. As DNA, the CDR3 is TGTGCCAGCAGACCCGGACTAGCTGGATGGCGCAATGAGCAGTTCTTC. Translation gives CASRPGLAGWRNEQFF.